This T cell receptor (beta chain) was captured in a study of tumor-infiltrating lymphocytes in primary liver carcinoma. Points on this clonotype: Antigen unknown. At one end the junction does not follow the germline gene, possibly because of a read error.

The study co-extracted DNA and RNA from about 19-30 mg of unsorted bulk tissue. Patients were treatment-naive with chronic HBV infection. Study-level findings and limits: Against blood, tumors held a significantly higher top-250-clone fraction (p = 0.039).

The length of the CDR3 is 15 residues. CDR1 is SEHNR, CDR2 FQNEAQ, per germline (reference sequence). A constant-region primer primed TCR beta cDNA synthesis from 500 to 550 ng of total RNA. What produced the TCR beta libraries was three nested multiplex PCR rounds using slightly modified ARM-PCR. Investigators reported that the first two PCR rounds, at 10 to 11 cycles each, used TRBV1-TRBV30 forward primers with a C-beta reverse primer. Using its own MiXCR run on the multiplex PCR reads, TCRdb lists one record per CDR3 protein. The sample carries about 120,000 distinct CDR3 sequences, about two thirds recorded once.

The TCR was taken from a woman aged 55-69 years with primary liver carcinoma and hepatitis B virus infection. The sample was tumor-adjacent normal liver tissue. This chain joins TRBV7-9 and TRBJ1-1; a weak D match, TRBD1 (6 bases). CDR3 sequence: CASSPPTGPNTEAFF. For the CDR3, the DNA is TGTGCCAGCAGCCCCCCGACAGGCCCTAACACAGAAGCTTTCTTT. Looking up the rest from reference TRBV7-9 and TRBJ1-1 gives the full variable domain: DTGVSQNPRHKITKRGQNVTFRCDPISEHNRLYWYRQTLGQGPEFLTYFQNEAQLEKSRLLSDRFSAERPKGSFSTLEIQRTEQGDSAMYLCASSPPTGPNTEAFFGQGTRLTVV.